This T cell receptor beta chain was sequenced for a study of CD8 T cells in Susac syndrome. The ends were cut back, 7 bases at V and 0 bases at J, with 18 bases in the middle. This CDR3 has 16 amino acids. Germline V gene sequence: CDR1 SQVTM, CDR2 ANQGSEA. Negative magnetic isolation gave CD8+ and CD4+ cells; FACS enriched CD8+ TEMRA. Reverse transcription used about 0.45 to 1 ug RNA and random hexamers. The authors amplified TCR beta CDR3 across 54 Vbeta and 13 Jbeta using immunoSEQ multiplex PCR. TCRdb itself ran the immunoSEQ multiplex PCR reads through MiXCR, one entry per CDR3 protein. Of 200,000 to 250,000 distinct CDR3 sequences detected, roughly 95% appear once; the ten largest clones hold 0.06% to 0.08%. In this sample, this clonotype turned up once.

This receptor was obtained from a human donor with multiple sclerosis. The V gene is TRBV29-1, the J gene TRBJ2-2; D is perhaps TRBD2 (7 bases). Sequences were obtained from CD4+ T cells from PBMCs. CDR3 coding DNA: TGCAGCGCCGGTCGGGGGGCAAATCCGAACACCGGGGAGCTGTTTTTT. Encoded protein: CSAGRGANPNTGELFF.